This is a list of T cell receptor beta chains from one sample in a study of control samples from healthy donors and cancer patients. Assay used: immunoSEQ multiplex PCR; TCRdb lists only in-frame clones, some missing. The table has approximately 190,000 clones, about 89% seen once. The sample taken for sequencing was blood. The receptors originated from a man aged 25-45 years in good health. Both conserved end residues are part of each CDR3. D genes are given only for firm matches. Where a row states a size, it is once, few, many or the class of an expanded clone; other rows omit it.

size	V	D	J	CDR3	DNA
NA	TRBV6-1	NA	TRBJ1-6	CASHRYNSPLHF	TGTGCCAGCCACCGTTATAATTCACCCCTCCACTTT
NA	TRBV7-9	TRBD1	TRBJ1-2	CASSFKAGTGDNYGYTF	TGTGCCAGCAGCTTTAAGGCCGGGACAGGGGACAACTATGGCTACACCTTC
NA	TRBV11-2	TRBD1	TRBJ1-3	CASRHEGATGNTIYF	TGTGCCAGCAGGCACGAGGGGGCCACTGGAAACACCATATATTTT
NA	TRBV12-3/TRBV12-4	NA	TRBJ2-7	CASSLPPSYEQYF	TGTGCCAGCAGTCTCCCCCCCTCCTACGAGCAGTACTTC
NA	TRBV6-5	NA	TRBJ1-2	CASSYGAVRSYGYTF	TGTGCCAGCAGTTACGGTGCGGTTCGGAGCTATGGCTACACCTTC
NA	TRBV6-5	NA	TRBJ2-1	CASGTSYNEQFF	TGTGCCAGCGGAACTAGCTACAATGAGCAGTTCTTC
NA	TRBV13	NA	TRBJ2-7	CASSSIQVEQYF	TGTGCCAGCAGCTCTATACAGGTCGAGCAGTACTTC
once	TRBV7-9	NA	TRBJ1-6	CASSPWTSTEYNSPLHF	TGTGCCAGCAGCCCATGGACGTCAACAGAATATAATTCACCCCTCCACTTT
NA	TRBV4-1	NA	TRBJ2-3	CASSQEWAVRTDTQYF	TGCGCCAGCAGCCAAGAATGGGCAGTCCGCACAGATACGCAGTATTTT
NA	TRBV9	TRBD2	TRBJ2-3	CASSARDYYADTQYF	TGTGCCAGCAGCGCCCGGGACTACTACGCAGATACGCAGTATTTT
once	TRBV20-1	NA	TRBJ2-7	CSGGWNYEQYF	TGCAGTGGGGGCTGGAACTACGAGCAGTACTTC
NA	TRBV3-1/TRBV3-2	NA	TRBJ2-7	CASSQAVPGSEQYF	TGTGCCAGCAGCCAGGCAGTCCCGGGGAGCGAGCAGTACTTC
NA	TRBV6-5	NA	TRBJ2-2	CASSYGVGQTGELFF	TGTGCCAGCAGTTACGGGGTCGGACAGACCGGGGAGCTGTTTTTT
NA	TRBV3-1/TRBV3-2	NA	TRBJ1-2	CASSQAPGGGYGYTF	TGTGCCAGCAGCCAAGCGCCGGGCGGAGGGTATGGCTACACCTTC
NA	TRBV25-1	NA	TRBJ1-1	CASSDGPVRAFF	TGTGCCAGCAGTGACGGGCCAGTTCGGGCTTTCTTT
NA	TRBV7-9	TRBD1	TRBJ1-1	CASSFANPGQGPEAFF	TGTGCCAGCAGCTTTGCCAACCCGGGACAGGGGCCTGAAGCTTTCTTT
NA	TRBV4-1	NA	TRBJ2-5	CASSQGMVVETQYF	TGCGCCAGCAGCCAAGGGATGGTTGTGGAGACCCAGTACTTC
NA	TRBV5-6	NA	TRBJ2-2	CASSLFTGANTGELFF	TGTGCCAGCAGCTTGTTTACGGGGGCAAACACCGGGGAGCTGTTTTTT
once	TRBV6-5	NA	TRBJ1-6	CASKRSSSYNSPLHF	TGTGCCAGCAAAAGGTCGAGCTCCTATAATTCACCCCTCCACTTT
NA	TRBV7-8	NA	TRBJ2-3	CASSYQAADTQYF	TGTGCCAGCAGCTACCAAGCGGCAGATACGCAGTATTTT
once	TRBV2	TRBD1	TRBJ2-3	CASSKQGARDTQYF	TGTGCCAGCAGTAAACAGGGGGCGCGTGATACGCAGTATTTT
NA	TRBV5-1	NA	TRBJ2-2	CASSLANPSTGELFF	TGCGCCAGCAGCTTGGCCAATCCGAGCACCGGGGAGCTGTTTTTT
NA	TRBV24-1	NA	TRBJ1-1	CATRFHPQGPPIWNTEAFF	TGTGCCACCAGGTTCCATCCGCAGGGACCACCCATCTGGAACACTGAAGCTTTCTTT
NA	TRBV2	NA	TRBJ2-3	CASRVTGTTDTQYF	TGTGCCAGCAGAGTGACAGGTACCACAGATACGCAGTATTTT
NA	TRBV11-2	NA	TRBJ2-1	CASSLLALSSYNEQFF	TGTGCCAGCAGCCTACTCGCGTTGAGCTCCTACAATGAGCAGTTCTTC
NA	TRBV24-1	NA	TRBJ2-1	CATSDLPNRNRSYNEQFF	TGTGCCACCAGTGATTTGCCAAACAGGAACCGCTCCTACAATGAGCAGTTCTTC
NA	TRBV2	NA	TRBJ1-1	CASGEGQGPEAFF	TGTGCCAGCGGGGAGGGCCAGGGTCCTGAAGCTTTCTTT
NA	TRBV5-1	TRBD2	TRBJ2-3	CASSLGLAGGADTQYF	TGCGCCAGCAGCTTGGGACTAGCGGGGGGCGCAGATACGCAGTATTTT
NA	TRBV27	NA	TRBJ2-1	CASSLSGVSYNEQFF	TGTGCCAGCAGTTTATCGGGGGTCTCCTACAATGAGCAGTTCTTC
NA	TRBV20-1	NA	TRBJ2-7	CSASSSYEQYF	TGCAGTGCCTCTTCGAGTTACGAGCAGTACTTC
NA	TRBV5-4	TRBD1	TRBJ2-2	CASSLEGAATGELFF	TGTGCCAGCAGCTTAGAGGGGGCGGCCACCGGGGAGCTGTTTTTT
NA	TRBV2	NA	TRBJ1-4	CASRVSVVGEKLFF	TGTGCCAGCAGGGTTTCGGTGGTTGGTGAAAAACTGTTTTTT
NA	TRBV19	TRBD1	TRBJ1-2	CASSNDRGRITNYGYTF	TGTGCCAGTAGTAACGACAGGGGGCGCATCACTAACTATGGCTACACCTTC
few	TRBV24-1	NA	TRBJ2-3	CATSDDYTDTQYF	TGTGCCACCAGTGACGACTACACAGATACGCAGTATTTT
NA	TRBV6-5	TRBD1	TRBJ2-7	CASRATGTSWYEQYF	TGTGCCAGCAGAGCGACAGGGACGAGCTGGTACGAGCAGTACTTC
NA	TRBV5-1	NA	TRBJ1-1	CASSLEDSSNTEAFF	TGCGCCAGCAGCTTGGAGGACAGCTCGAACACTGAAGCTTTCTTT
NA	TRBV19	TRBD1	TRBJ2-7	CASSMWTGLYEQYF	TGTGCCAGTAGTATGTGGACAGGTCTCTACGAGCAGTACTTC
NA	TRBV30	NA	TRBJ1-1	CAWSLWGGTEAFF	TGTGCCTGGAGTTTGTGGGGGGGGACTGAAGCTTTCTTT
NA	TRBV30	NA	TRBJ1-4	CAWSRQTGTVELFF	TGTGCCTGGAGTCGCCAAACAGGAACAGTCGAACTGTTTTTT
NA	TRBV7-9	TRBD1	TRBJ1-4	CASSPDRGGSTNEKLFF	TGTGCCAGCAGCCCGGACAGGGGAGGGTCAACTAATGAAAAACTGTTTTTT
NA	TRBV2	NA	TRBJ2-7	CASTVEDSYYEQYF	TGTGCCAGCACTGTCGAGGACAGCTACTACGAGCAGTACTTC
NA	TRBV29-1	NA	TRBJ2-7	CSVVLAWKGGAYEQYF	TGCAGCGTTGTTCTCGCATGGAAGGGGGGCGCATACGAGCAGTACTTC
NA	TRBV6-5	NA	TRBJ2-7	CASSYSPRGEQYF	TGTGCCAGCAGTTACTCGCCCCGGGGCGAGCAGTACTTC
NA	TRBV3-1/TRBV3-2	NA	TRBJ1-2	CASSQDPNGYTF	TGTGCCAGCAGCCAAGATCCAAATGGCTACACCTTC
many	TRBV19	TRBD1	TRBJ2-7	CASTGVEREQYF	TGTGCCAGCACAGGGGTCGAACGGGAGCAGTACTTC
few	TRBV27	TRBD1	TRBJ1-5	CASSSGQDGQPQHF	TGTGCCAGCAGCAGTGGACAGGACGGTCAGCCCCAGCATTTT
NA	TRBV4-2	TRBD1	TRBJ1-4	CASSLTGDDEKLFF	TGTGCCAGCAGCCTTACAGGGGATGATGAAAAACTGTTTTTT
once	TRBV6-6	NA	TRBJ1-3	CASSSPRDDTIYF	TGTGCCAGCAGTTCCCCAAGGGATGACACCATATATTTT
NA	TRBV18	NA	TRBJ2-7	CASSPLGVYEQYF	TGTGCCAGCTCACCCCTCGGGGTCTACGAGCAGTACTTC
NA	TRBV3-1/TRBV3-2	NA	TRBJ2-1	CASSQRGNEQFF	TGTGCCAGCAGCCAACGGGGGAATGAGCAGTTCTTC
NA	TRBV19	TRBD1	TRBJ1-3	CASSTRTGRKSSSGNTIYF	TGTGCCAGTAGTACGCGGACAGGGAGGAAGTCCAGCTCTGGAAACACCATATATTTT
NA	TRBV9	NA	TRBJ2-6	CASSDRDHVRGANVLTF	TGTGCCAGCAGCGACCGGGACCACGTACGTGGGGCCAACGTCCTGACTTTC
NA	TRBV15	NA	TRBJ1-4	CATSRPNLGRYLNEKLFF	TGTGCCACCAGCAGGCCTAATTTAGGACGGTACCTTAATGAAAAACTGTTTTTT
few	TRBV5-4	NA	TRBJ1-1	CASSFGLNTEAFF	TGTGCCAGCAGCTTTGGATTGAACACTGAAGCTTTCTTT
NA	TRBV2	NA	TRBJ1-6	CASSESGFLSPLHF	TGTGCCAGCAGTGAAAGCGGGTTCCTCTCACCCCTCCACTTT
NA	TRBV30	NA	TRBJ1-2	CAWRLTSSYGYTF	TGTGCCTGGAGGTTGACTAGCTCCTATGGCTACACCTTC
NA	TRBV2	TRBD1	TRBJ2-3	CASSEMGQPTDTQYF	TGTGCCAGCAGTGAAATGGGACAGCCCACAGATACGCAGTATTTT
NA	TRBV9	NA	TRBJ1-3	CASSVEEFSSGNTIYF	TGTGCCAGCAGCGTAGAGGAGTTTAGCTCTGGAAACACCATATATTTT
NA	TRBV5-6	NA	TRBJ2-3	CASSPNNLQRPRADTQYF	TGTGCCAGCAGCCCAAATAACCTGCAACGGCCAAGGGCAGATACGCAGTATTTT
NA	TRBV9	TRBD2	TRBJ2-5	CASSPRVAGGYETQYF	TGTGCCAGCAGCCCAAGGGTAGCGGGGGGGTATGAGACCCAGTACTTC